These 7 T cell receptor beta chains were all obtained from the same sample, sequenced in a study of T cells in localized non-small cell lung cancer. Data came from immunoSEQ multiplex PCR; TCRdb stores just in-frame clones and leaves some out. Here the sample spans about 25,000 clones, approximately 90% being singletons. The material sequenced was peripheral blood, taken before any cancer treatment. Receptors were obtained from a woman aged 40-69 years with stage I lung adenocarcinoma.

The rearrangement links TRBV5-1 to TRBJ2-5; D is perhaps TRBD1 (6 bases). V was cut by 3 bases and J by 3 bases, with 12 bases left in between. The CDR3 extends over 14 amino acids. Germline CDR1 is SGHRS and CDR2 is YFSETQ. In DNA form, the CDR3 reads TGCGCCAGCAGCTCCGGGACATTTAAAGAGACCCAGTACTTC. As protein: CASSSGTFKETQYF.

This chain joins TRBV19 and TRBJ2-5, with D perhaps assigned TRBD1 or TRBD2 (5 bases each). V was cut by 7 bases and J by 0 bases, with 9 bases left in between. The germline V gene has CDR1 LNHDA and CDR2 SQIVND (reference sequence). This CDR3 region has 13 residues. DNA of the CDR3: TGTGCCAGTAATTCGGGGCACCAAGAGACCCAGTACTTC. Residues: CASNSGHQETQYF.

The genes are TRBV4-2 and TRBJ2-7; D might be TRBD1 or TRBD2, each matching 5 bases. V was clipped by 5 bases and J by 3 bases, with 11 bases between them. This CDR3 spans 13 amino acids. Germline CDR1 reads LGHNA; CDR2 reads YNFKEQ. The CDR3 here is CASSLGVDYEQYF. CDR3 coding DNA: TGTGCCAGCAGCTTGGGGGTCGACTACGAGCAGTACTTC.

This rearrangement joins TRBV27 to TRBJ2-3; TRBD1 agrees at 7 bases. J was trimmed by 0 bases and V by 5 bases; bases with no gene match: 5. CDR1 and CDR2 from the germline V gene are MNHEY and SMNVEV (reference sequence). CDR3 length: 15 residues. The CDR3 DNA reads as TGTGCCAGCAGTCAAAAGGGGGCTAGCACAGATACGCAGTATTTT. It specifies CASSQKGASTDTQYF.

Here the CDR3 DNA reads TGTGCCAGCAGCTTCACAGGGCTTGAAACAGATACGCAGTATTTT. Translation: CASSFTGLETDTQYF. The rearrangement joins TRBV7-3 to TRBJ2-3; D is possibly TRBD1 (6 bases). The CDR3 has 15 residues. Looked up from germline, CDR1 is SGHTA and CDR2 is FQGTGA. V shed 3 bases and J shed 3 bases, with 13 bases lying between them.

This chain links TRBV9 with TRBJ1-5; D call uncertain. V was pared by 3 bases and J by 6 bases, with 7 bases between. Germline assignment: CDR1 SGDLS and CDR2 YYNGEE. CDR3 length: 12 amino acids. The CDR3 sequence is CASSDRCQPQHF. CDR3 nucleotide sequence: TGTGCCAGCAGCGATAGGTGTCAGCCCCAGCATTTT.

The gene calls are TRBV5-1 and TRBJ2-5; D not resolved. V was cut by 0 bases and J by 4 bases, with 7 bases left in between. The CDR3 is 13 amino acids. Germline lookup yields CDR1 SGHRS and CDR2 YFSETQ. The DNA of the CDR3 is TGCGCCAGCAGCTTGGAAGGAACAGAGACCCAGTACTTC. This sequence encodes CASSLEGTETQYF.